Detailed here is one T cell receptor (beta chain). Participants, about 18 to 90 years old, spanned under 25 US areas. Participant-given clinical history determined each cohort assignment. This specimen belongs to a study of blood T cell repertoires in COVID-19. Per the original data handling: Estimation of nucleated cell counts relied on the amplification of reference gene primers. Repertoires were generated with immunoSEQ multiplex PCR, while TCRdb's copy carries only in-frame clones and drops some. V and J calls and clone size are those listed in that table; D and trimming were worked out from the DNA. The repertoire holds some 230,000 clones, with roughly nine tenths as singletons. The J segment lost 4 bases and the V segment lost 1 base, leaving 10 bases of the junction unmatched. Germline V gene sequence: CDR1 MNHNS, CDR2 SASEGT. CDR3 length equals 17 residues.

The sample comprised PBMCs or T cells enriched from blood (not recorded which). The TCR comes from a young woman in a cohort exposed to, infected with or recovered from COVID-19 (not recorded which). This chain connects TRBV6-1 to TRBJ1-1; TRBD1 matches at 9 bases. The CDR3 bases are TGTGCCAGCAGTGAAGACACAGGGGGCTATATTGGCACTGAAGCTTTCTTT. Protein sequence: CASSEDTGGYIGTEAFF.